One sample yielded the 9 T cell receptor beta chains listed below, sequenced in a study of vaccination effects on CD4 cells after COVID-19. No antigen has been identified for these receptors. Assay used: immunoSEQ multiplex PCR; TCRdb lists only in-frame clones, some missing. The table shows tens of thousands of clones, with more than 60% occurring only once. Antigen-specific CD4+ T cells were first expanded with viral peptide pools by the ViraFEST assay and only then sequenced. After around nine days in culture, the CD4+ T cells were isolated. Sometime from March through December 2020, the person acquired a SARS-CoV-2 infection that PCR confirmed. The material was CD4+ T cells from PBMCs cultured with a peptide pool, obtained before COVID-19 vaccination. These receptors came from a human donor who had a prior SARS-CoV-2 infection.

This clone showed up just a few times. J is TRBJ2-2 and V is TRBV19; D possibly corresponds to TRBD2 (6 bases). This CDR3 comprises 14 residues. V was pared by 6 bases and J by 1 base, with 9 bases between. CDR1 and CDR2 from the germline V gene are LNHDA and SQIVND (reference sequence). CDR3 protein: CASRSSGNTGELFF. CDR3 nucleotides: TGTGCCAGTAGAAGTAGCGGGAACACCGGGGAGCTGTTTTTT.

This chain joins TRBV5-4 and TRBJ1-4; TRBD1 matches 7 bases. CDR3 length: 15 residues. Germline V gene sequence: CDR1 SGHNT, CDR2 YYREEE (reference sequence). Trimming removed 3 bases from V and 6 bases from J; junction bases left unmatched: 8. CDR3: CASSSKGRGDEKLFF. The CDR3 bases are TGTGCCAGCAGCTCTAAGGGCAGGGGGGATGAAAAACTGTTTTTT.

This sequence joins TRBV18 and TRBJ2-7, with 12 positions matching TRBD1. V lost 5 bases, J lost 7 bases, and 3 bases stayed unmatched. The germline V gene encodes CDR1 KGHSH and CDR2 LQKENI. The CDR3 loop spans 13 amino acids. CDR3 in amino acids: CASSGTGGREQYF. DNA of the CDR3: TGTGCCAGCTCAGGGACAGGGGGCAGGGAGCAGTACTTC.

This clone turned up a few times. The CDR3 spells CASSQDPGVRNNSPLHF. The CDR3 DNA reads TGTGCCAGCAGCCAAGACCCCGGGGTCAGAAATAATTCACCCCTCCACTTT. The chain employs TRBV4-2 and TRBJ1-6; D unclear. This CDR3 spans 17 amino acids. Between the trimmed V and J ends, which lost 0 bases and 5 bases, there was a span of 14 bases. Germline V gives CDR1 LGHNA, CDR2 YNFKEQ.

This rearrangement joins TRBV2 to TRBJ1-1, with 7 positions matching TRBD1. V lost 7 bases to trimming and J lost 1 base; unmatched junction nucleotides: 6. CDR1 SNHLY and CDR2 FYNNEI come from the germline V gene. The CDR3 contains 14 residues. The DNA of the CDR3 is TGTGCCAGCACTCAACAGGGGTCGAACACTGAAGCTTTCTTT. Residues: CASTQQGSNTEAFF.

The V and J genes are TRBV2 and TRBJ2-5, with 12 bases matching TRBD2. The CDR3 covers 14 residues. V was pared by 6 bases and J by 5 bases, with 4 bases of the junction left unmatched. Germline-derived CDR1 and CDR2 are SNHLY and FYNNEI. The CDR3 reads CASSFGTSGETQYF. The DNA of the CDR3 is TGTGCCAGCAGCTTTGGGACTAGCGGGGAGACCCAGTACTTC.

This rearrangement joins TRBV19 to TRBJ1-2; D is ambiguous. In germline, CDR1 is LNHDA, CDR2 SQIVND (reference sequence). CDR3 length: 13 residues. V dropped 3 bases and J dropped 5 bases, with 10 bases sitting between them. The chain's CDR3 is CASSITTGYGYTF. CDR3 nucleotide sequence: TGTGCCAGTAGTATCACCACCGGTTATGGCTACACCTTC.

This chain uses TRBV7-9 with TRBJ2-1; 7 positions agree with TRBD2. Germline lookup yields CDR1 SEHNR and CDR2 FQNEAQ (reference sequence). This CDR3 spans 13 amino acids. J lost 16 bases, V lost 2 bases, and 11 bases had no gene match. Here the CDR3 reads CASSLSNAGDCFF. CDR3 sequence (DNA): TGTGCCAGCAGCTTAAGTAACGCGGGAGATTGCTTCTTC.

The table lists this clone with a few counts. V is TRBV7-8 and J is TRBJ2-2; D ambiguous. Germline loops: CDR1 SGHVS, CDR2 FQNEAQ. V lost 5 bases and J lost 3, with 16 bases in between. This CDR3 spans 16 amino acids. The CDR3 loop reads CASSPKRPRDTGELFF. The CDR3 nucleotides read TGTGCCAGCAGCCCGAAGAGACCTAGAGACACCGGGGAGCTGTTTTTT.